The source of this T cell receptor (beta chain) is a study of blood T cell repertoires in COVID-19. Study in general: PBMCs, B-cell-depleted T cells, or T cells provided the cDNA or gDNA that made up the material.

The junction had 11 bases not matched to a gene; V was cut back by 4 bases and J by 8 bases. The germline gives CDR1 SGHKS, CDR2 YYEKEE (reference sequence). The CDR3 extends over 14 amino acids. Participants were aged 18 to 89 years, lived in 20 to 25 US areas, and enrolled virtually. Original handling: Nucleated cell counts were estimated from reference gene primer amplification. Clones were sequenced by immunoSEQ multiplex PCR, and TCRdb holds only the in-frame ones, with some missing. V and J calls plus clone size are reproduced from that table; the DNA served to infer D and trimming. The table has around 450,000 clones, around 91% seen once.

The source material was PBMCs or T cells enriched from blood (not recorded which). The sequence derives from a man aged 18 to 29 who had recovered from COVID-19. The chain recombines TRBV5-5 with TRBJ1-2, with 7 bases fitting TRBD1. For the CDR3, the DNA is TGTGCCAGCAGCAGGGGACAGCCGTGGCGAGGCTACACCTTC. Translation gives CASSRGQPWRGYTF. The variable domain in full, with the rest retrieved from reference TRBV5-5 and TRBJ1-2, is DAGVTQSPTHLIKTRGQQVTLRCSPISGHKSVSWYQQVLGQGPQFIFQYYEKEERGRGNFPDRFSARQFPNYSSELNVNALLLGDSALYLCASSRGQPWRGYTFGSGTRLTVV.